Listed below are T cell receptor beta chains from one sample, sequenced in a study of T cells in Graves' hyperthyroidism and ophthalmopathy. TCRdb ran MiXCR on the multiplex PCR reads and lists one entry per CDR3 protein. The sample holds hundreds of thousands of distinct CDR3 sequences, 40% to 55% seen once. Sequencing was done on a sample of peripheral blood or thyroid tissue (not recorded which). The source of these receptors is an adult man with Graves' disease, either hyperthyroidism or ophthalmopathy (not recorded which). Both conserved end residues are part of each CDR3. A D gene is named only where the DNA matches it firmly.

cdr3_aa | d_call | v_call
CASSLGGGTYGYTF | NA | TRBV7-9
CSVEGHENTIYF | NA | TRBV29-1
CANVLDRAWETQYF | TRBD1 | TRBV25-1
CSVDESGDYGYTF | NA | TRBV29-1
CASISTGATGNTIYF | TRBD1 | TRBV11-1
CASSPIPGGSEKLFF | NA | TRBV2
CASSPRDRGQETQYF | TRBD1 | TRBV6-1
CASSFDIGPDQPQHF | NA | TRBV11-2
CASSLDRTKLFF | NA | TRBV7-9
CASRTPSHDTEAFF | NA | TRBV5-5
CASSLLGGTNEKLFF | NA | TRBV7-8
CASRPTGYTDTQYF | NA | TRBV7-3
CASSFPGQGKGMNTEAFF | TRBD1 | TRBV7-9
CASSGEGGRVPQHF | NA | TRBV2
CATAPRSGNTIYF | NA | TRBV6-1
CSAKGQLNQPQHF | TRBD1 | TRBV20-1
CASSEAGRSPLHF | NA | TRBV6-1
CSARTGVGYTF | TRBD1 | TRBV29-1
CASRVGGRDEKLFF | NA | TRBV25-1
CSARVGQNEQFF | NA | TRBV20-1
CASSAGGNPQETQYF | NA | TRBV7-8
CASSVSAGGGYEQYF | NA | TRBV9
CASSATGGEDEKLFF | TRBD1 | TRBV9
CAISEAGFGGAETQYF | TRBD2 | TRBV6-1
CATSRGELFF | NA | TRBV15
CASNAEDGSPLHF | NA | TRBV6-1
CASRHDRDTEAFF | TRBD1 | TRBV6-1
CASSIRGHTSYEQYF | NA | TRBV19
CASSVDSLVTEAFF | NA | TRBV19
CASSQSGRETQYF | NA | TRBV7-2
CASKWDRAGNTIYF | TRBD1 | TRBV10-2
CASSARGTLQETQYF | NA | TRBV10-1
CASSLRGGSETQYF | TRBD2 | TRBV7-2
CATSASGELFF | NA | TRBV24-1
CASSLGGASSYEQYF | NA | TRBV7-3
CASSRTRGTGELFF | NA | TRBV7-9
CASSSNKAPVNYGYTF | NA | TRBV12-3/TRBV12-4
CASSITLAGGPSGEQYF | TRBD2 | TRBV19
CSARVGTSNTGELFF | TRBD2 | TRBV20-1
CASSYPDTRYNTEELFF | NA | TRBV10-3
CTTSRGGRQETQYF | NA | TRBV15
CASSFGQGPSEAFF | NA | TRBV12-3/TRBV12-4
CATSDRTGNTGELFF | TRBD1 | TRBV24-1
CASSSGGSGANVLTF | TRBD2 | TRBV5-1
CASRTGGGAQHF | TRBD1 | TRBV6-1